The clone carrying this T cell receptor (beta chain) was observed a few times. This record belongs to a study of blood T cells in healthy people across ages. Germline V gene data show CDR1 as SEHNR and CDR2 as FQNEAQ (reference sequence). This CDR3 has 16 residues. The authors ran a second PCR of about 6 to 11 cycles using a sample-barcoded 5' primer and a J-beta primer mix. TCRdb used MiXCR to reprocess the 5' RACE reads, holding one entry per CDR3 protein. The sample shows hundreds of thousands of distinct CDR3 sequences, roughly 25% of them seen only once. This same sample was also part of a study on T cells of mothers and their children.

The clonotype comes from a boy aged 10-17 years in good health. Sample: blood. This rearrangement joins TRBV7-9 to TRBJ2-1; TRBD2 aligns across 9 bases. With the DNA end fitting TRBJ2-5 better, the J assignment may be wrong. The CDR3 is CASSLVGLAEGETQYF. CDR3 sequence (DNA): TGTGCCAGCAGCTTAGTGGGACTAGCAGAAGGGGAGACCCAGTACTTC.